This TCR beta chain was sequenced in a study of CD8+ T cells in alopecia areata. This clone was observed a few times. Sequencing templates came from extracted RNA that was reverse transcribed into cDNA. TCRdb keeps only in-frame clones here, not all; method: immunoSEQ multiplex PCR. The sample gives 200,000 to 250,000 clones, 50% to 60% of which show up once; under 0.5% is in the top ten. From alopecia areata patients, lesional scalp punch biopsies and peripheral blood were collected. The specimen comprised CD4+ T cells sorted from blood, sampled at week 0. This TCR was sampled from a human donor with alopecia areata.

Here the CDR3 DNA reads TGCAGCGTTGATCAGGGGAACACCGGGGAGCTGTTTTTT. Protein: CSVDQGNTGELFF. The chain recombines TRBV29-1 with TRBJ2-2, with D possibly matching TRBD1 (5 bases). Germline CDR1 and CDR2: SQVTM and ANQGSEA. CDR3 length: 13 residues. V was cut by 3 bases and J by 1 base, with 6 bases left in between.